This T cell receptor beta chain was captured in a study of neurological immune-mediated disorders. About the research overall: The multiple sclerosis group of roughly 34 included approximately 30 relapsing-remitting and 3 secondary progressive patients.

The germline gives CDR1 MNHEY, CDR2 SVGAGI. CDR3 length equals 15 residues. With 6 bases removed from V and 0 bases from J, the gap between germline ends came to 15 bases. This clonotype was seen at least ten times. The team produced cDNA through 5'RACE using 10-nucleotide random UMIs. TCRdb passed the 5' RACE reads through MiXCR, listing each CDR3 protein once. The repertoire includes about 82,000 distinct CDR3 sequences, 2.6% of them detected once, and 1.1% sits in the top ten. The rearrangement joins TRBV6-5 to TRBJ2-7; D is tentatively TRBD1 or TRBD2 (5 bases each). The sequence was obtained from a woman between 25 and 40 years old with multiple sclerosis. The sequenced sample was PBMCs. As DNA, the CDR3 is TGTGCCAGCAGAATCGGGGCGGATCTCTCCTACGAGCAGTACTTC. The encoded protein is CASRIGADLSYEQYF.